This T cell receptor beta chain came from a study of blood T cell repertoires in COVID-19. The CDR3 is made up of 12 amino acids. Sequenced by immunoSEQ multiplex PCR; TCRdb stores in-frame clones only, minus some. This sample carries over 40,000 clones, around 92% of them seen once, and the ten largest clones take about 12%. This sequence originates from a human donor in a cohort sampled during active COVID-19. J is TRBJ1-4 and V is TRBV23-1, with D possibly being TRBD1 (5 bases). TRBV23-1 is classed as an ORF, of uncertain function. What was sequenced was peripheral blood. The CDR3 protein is CRGGATNEKLFF. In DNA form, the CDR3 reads TGCCGGGGGGGGGCAACTAATGAAAAACTGTTTTTT.